The 31 T cell receptor beta chains given below trace back to one sample, sequenced in a study of blood T cell repertoires in COVID-19. Profiling relied on immunoSEQ multiplex PCR, and the TCRdb table lists in-frame clones only, not all of them. Of 45,000 to 55,000 clones listed, roughly 80% were seen once; the top ten hold around 2.7%. The sequencing sample was made of peripheral blood. Receptor source: a man over 45 with acute or convalescent COVID-19.

This clone was counted a few times. The chain links TRBV6-5 to TRBJ2-6; D is unclear. The CDR3 sequence is 15 residues long. V was trimmed by 2 bases and J by 3 bases, leaving 8 bases between them. The germline CDR1 and CDR2 sequences are MNHEY and SVGAGI. The CDR3 DNA follows: TGTGCCAGCAGTTACGATAGTTATGGGGCCAACGTCCTGACTTTC. It translates to CASSYDSYGANVLTF.

This clone came up a few times. This chain links TRBV7-8 with TRBJ1-1, with D uncertain. From germline, CDR1 is SGHVS and CDR2 FQNEAQ. This CDR3 has 14 amino acids. Deletions cut 3 bases from V and 1 base from J, with 9 bases between. The CDR3 here is CASSFLAGNTEAFF. Written as DNA, the CDR3 is TGTGCCAGCAGCTTTTTGGCTGGGAACACTGAAGCTTTCTTT. Complete variable domain (other parts from reference TRBV7-8 and TRBJ1-1): GAGVSQSPRYKVAKRGQDVALRCDPISGHVSLFWYQQALGQGPEFLTYFQNEAQLDKSGLPSDRFFAERPEGSVSTLKIQRTQQEDSAVYLCASSFLAGNTEAFFGQGTRLTVV.

The chain couples TRBV9 to TRBJ2-3; TRBD1 matches at 9 bases. This CDR3 region has 19 residues. Trimming took 2 bases from V and 3 from J; bases not matched to a gene: 16. Germline V CDR1 and CDR2: SGDLS, YYNGEE. CDR3 loop: CASSVGGQGTRGKTDTQYF. The CDR3, as DNA: TGTGCCAGCAGCGTCGGTGGACAGGGGACCCGGGGAAAGACAGATACGCAGTATTTT.

This clone was seen only a few times. The chain recombines TRBV6-1 with TRBJ1-2; tentative D call: TRBD1 (5 bases). Germline V gives CDR1 MNHNS, CDR2 SASEGT. The CDR3 has 16 amino acids. Trimming pared 0 bases from V and 0 bases from J, leaving 11 bases between. The CDR3 is CASSEALTEANYGYTF. The CDR3 DNA reads as TGTGCCAGCAGTGAAGCTTTGACAGAAGCTAACTATGGCTACACCTTC.

The genes are TRBV5-1 and TRBJ2-7; 10 bases match TRBD2. From germline, CDR1 is SGHRS and CDR2 YFSETQ. The CDR3 spans 18 residues. V trimming: 1 base; J trimming: 0 bases; junction bases outside the gene matches: 10. The CDR3 DNA sequence: TGCGCCAGCAGCTTGATGGGGATAGCGGGGGGCTTCTCCTACGAGCAGTACTTC. As protein: CASSLMGIAGGFSYEQYF.

The chain carries TRBV3-1 (or the pseudogene TRBV3-2) and TRBJ2-7, with 8 bases matching TRBD2. With V trimmed by 3 bases and J by 7 bases, 8 bases remained unmatched. CDR3 size: 14 residues. The V gene's germline CDR1 is LGHDT and CDR2 YNNKEL (reference sequence). DNA of the CDR3: TGTGCCAGCAGCCACGCGGGGGGTAGGACGGAGCAGTACTTC. Its translation: CASSHAGGRTEQYF.

The chain uses TRBV19 and TRBJ1-2, with 8 bases that match TRBD1. Unmatched junction bases numbered 4, after V lost 7 bases and J lost 3 bases. The germline V gene encodes CDR1 LNHDA and CDR2 SQIVND (reference sequence). The CDR3 consists of 13 residues. CDR3 nucleotide sequence: TGTGCCAGTACCACACAGGGGGACTATGGCTACACCTTC. Translated: CASTTQGDYGYTF.

The rearrangement uses TRBV7-2 and TRBJ1-2; D is unresolved. Germline lookup yields CDR1 SGHTA and CDR2 FQGNSA. V was clipped by 1 base and J by 1 base, with 4 bases between them. The CDR3 length is 13 residues. CDR3 sequence: CASSLDSNYGYTF. In DNA, the CDR3 is TGTGCCAGCAGCTTAGACAGTAACTATGGCTACACCTTC. The full variable domain, rest sourced from reference TRBV7-2 and TRBJ1-2, is GAGVSQSPSNKVTEKGKDVELRCDPISGHTALYWYRQSLGQGLEFLIYFQGNSAPDKSGLPSDRFSAERTGGSVSTLTIQRTQQEDSAVYLCASSLDSNYGYTFGSGTRLTVV.

CDR3 residues: CASSQDVRDNSPLHF. CDR3 DNA: TGCGCCAGCAGCCAAGACGTCAGGGATAATTCACCCCTCCACTTT. V gene TRBV4-1 combines with J gene TRBJ1-6, with a tentative D call TRBD1 (5 bases). V dropped 0 bases and J dropped 5 bases, with 8 bases sitting between them. Germline-derived CDR1 and CDR2 are MGHRA and YSYEKL. The CDR3 has 15 amino acids.

This clone showed up just a few times. The V call is TRBV18, the J call TRBJ2-2; D may be TRBD1 (6 bases). V shed 3 bases and J shed 7 bases, with 9 bases lying between them. The CDR3 loop spans 13 amino acids. CDR1 is KGHSH and CDR2 is LQKENI in the germline V gene. The chain's CDR3 is CASSPGAGGELFF. The CDR3 DNA is TGTGCCAGCTCACCGGGGGCCGGCGGGGAGCTGTTTTTT.

This chain connects TRBV27 to TRBJ2-7; the match to TRBD2 covers 7 bases. Unmatched junction bases numbered 7, after V lost 5 bases and J lost 3 bases. There are 14 residues in the CDR3. Germline V gene sequence: CDR1 MNHEY, CDR2 SMNVEV (reference sequence). The CDR3 sequence: CASSPSGIHYEQYF. In DNA form, the CDR3 reads TGTGCCAGCAGTCCGAGCGGGATACACTACGAGCAGTACTTC.

The rearrangement uses TRBV19 and TRBJ2-1; D is undetermined. This CDR3 is 11 amino acids long. Trimming left V 4 bases short and J 7 bases short, with 5 bases between. The germline CDR1 and CDR2 sequences are LNHDA and SQIVND (reference sequence). CDR3 DNA sequence: TGTGCCAGTAGTACCAGTAATGAGCAGTTCTTC. The encoded protein is CASSTSNEQFF. Using reference TRBV19 and TRBJ2-1 for the parts outside the CDR3, the full variable domain is DGGITQSPKYLFRKEGQNVTLSCEQNLNHDAMYWYRQDPGQGLRLIYYSQIVNDFQKGDIAEGYSVSREKKESFPLTVTSAQKNPTAFYLCASSTSNEQFFGPGTRLTVL.

This clone appeared a few times. The rearrangement uses TRBV3-1 (or the pseudogene TRBV3-2) and TRBJ1-1; D ambiguous. Deletions cut 5 bases from V and 0 bases from J, with 10 bases between. Germline V lookup: CDR1 LGHDT, CDR2 YNNKEL (reference sequence). This CDR3 has 14 amino acids. The CDR3 reads CASSKSYLNTEAFF. CDR3 nucleotide sequence: TGTGCCAGCAGCAAGAGTTATTTGAACACTGAAGCTTTCTTT.

The chain employs TRBV9 and TRBJ2-3, with 8 bases that match TRBD2. Germline CDR1 is SGDLS and CDR2 is YYNGEE. The trim removed 4 bases at V and 4 bases at J, leaving 8 bases unmatched. The CDR3 is made up of 15 amino acids. The CDR3 region has the DNA TGTGCCAGCAGCTCCCGGGGGGGCGGAGCAGATACGCAGTATTTT. This codes for CASSSRGGGADTQYF. The whole variable domain, remainder taken from reference TRBV9 and TRBJ2-3, is DSGVTQTPKHLITATGQRVTLRCSPRSGDLSVYWYQQSLDQGLQFLIQYYNGEERAKGNILERFSAQQFPDLHSELNLSSLELGDSALYFCASSSRGGGADTQYFGPGTRLTVL.

The chain uses TRBV6-1 and TRBJ2-3, with TRBD2 identical over 10 bases. J lost 4 bases, V lost 4 bases, and 11 bases had no gene match. This CDR3 region has 17 residues. CDR1 is MNHNS, CDR2 SASEGT, per germline. This chain's CDR3 is CASSAGTSVPQADTQYF. The CDR3 coding sequence is TGTGCCAGCAGTGCCGGGACTAGCGTACCCCAGGCAGATACGCAGTATTTT.

This clone occurred a few times. This rearrangement joins TRBV27 to TRBJ2-7; the D call may be TRBD1 or TRBD2 (9 bases each). Between the trimmed V and J ends, which lost 5 bases and 0 bases, there was a span of 35 bases. Germline V lookup: CDR1 MNHEY, CDR2 SMNVEV (reference sequence). This CDR3 is built from 22 residues. Written as DNA, the CDR3 is TGTGCCAGCAGTCTACGGGGGCCACAGGGGGCGTTGGCTAGCGGGATCTCCTACGAGCAGTACTTC. Residues: CASSLRGPQGALASGISYEQYF.

CDR3 DNA sequence: TGTGCCAGCAGCCCTATCTACCAGGGCGGCTACGAGCAGTACTTC. This translates into CASSPIYQGGYEQYF. V gene TRBV14 combines with J gene TRBJ2-7; D is perhaps TRBD1 (5 bases). The CDR3 is made up of 15 amino acids. Germline V CDR1 and CDR2: SGHDN, FVKESK. Trimming took 4 bases from V and 3 from J, leaving 16 bases between them.

The V gene is TRBV19, the J gene TRBJ2-1, with 10 bases matching TRBD2. This CDR3 has 14 amino acids. The trim removed 3 bases at V and 8 bases at J, leaving 4 bases unmatched. Per germline, CDR1 LNHDA and CDR2 SQIVND (reference sequence). This chain's CDR3 is CASSILAGDHEQFF. The CDR3 DNA reads TGTGCCAGTAGTATTCTAGCGGGAGATCATGAGCAGTTCTTC.

This chain links TRBV6-5 with TRBJ2-1; TRBD1 matches 9 bases. With 6 bases clipped from V and 9 bases from J, the junction kept 3 bases outside the gene matches. CDR3 length equals 12 residues. The germline V gene encodes CDR1 MNHEY and CDR2 SVGAGI. The CDR3 reads CASRTGGLEQFF. CDR3 DNA: TGTGCCAGCAGAACAGGGGGCCTTGAGCAGTTCTTC.

The J gene is TRBJ1-6, the V gene TRBV2; no clear D gene. CDR3 length: 14 residues. V lost 6 bases and J 9 bases, leaving 15 bases between the germline ends. CDR1 is SNHLY, CDR2 FYNNEI, per germline. CDR3 nucleotide sequence: TGTGCCAGCAGAGGATGGGAGGCGGGTTCACCCCTCCACTTT. Translation: CASRGWEAGSPLHF.

The rearrangement links TRBV28 to TRBJ2-7; a possible D gene is TRBD1 (6 bases). CDR1 is MDHEN and CDR2 is SYDVKM in the germline V gene. V was clipped by 0 bases and J by 5 bases, with 23 bases between them. The CDR3 extends over 18 amino acids. CDR3 nucleotides: TGTGCCAGCAGTTTATGGGATTGGGGGCAGGGTAAATCCCACGAGCAGTACTTC. The encoded protein is CASSLWDWGQGKSHEQYF.

CDR3 bases: TGTGCCAGCAGCCAAGAGGCCTATGAGCAGTTCTTC. Amino acids: CASSQEAYEQFF. The chain carries TRBV3-1 (or the pseudogene TRBV3-2) and TRBJ2-1; no clear D. CDR3 length equals 12 residues. The V end lost 0 bases, the J end lost 8 bases, and 5 bases lay between the germline ends. The germline CDR1 and CDR2 sequences are LGHDT and YNNKEL (reference sequence).

The chain uses TRBV5-5 and TRBJ1-3; D may be TRBD1 (6 bases). The V end lost 3 bases, the J end lost 0 bases, and 13 bases lay between the germline ends. The V gene's germline CDR1 is SGHKS and CDR2 YYEKEE (reference sequence). The CDR3 runs 16 residues. The CDR3 region is CASSWGPLSSGNTIYF. The DNA of the CDR3 is TGTGCCAGCAGCTGGGGGCCACTTAGCTCTGGAAACACCATATATTTT.

The chain carries TRBV7-8 and TRBJ1-2, with 7 bases that match TRBD1. The germline gives CDR1 SGHVS, CDR2 FQNEAQ. V was pared by 5 bases and J by 7 bases, with 13 bases of the junction left unmatched. CDR3 size: 15 residues. The CDR3 is CASSPRGEGASGYTF. Written as DNA, the CDR3 is TGTGCCAGCAGCCCCAGAGGAGAGGGGGCGTCTGGCTACACCTTC.

The rearrangement links TRBV27 to TRBJ2-1, with 10 positions matching TRBD2. V trimming: 5 bases; J trimming: 6 bases; junction bases outside the gene matches: 7. The CDR3 consists of 15 residues. The germline CDR1 and CDR2 sequences are MNHEY and SMNVEV (reference sequence). CDR3 nucleotides: TGTGCCAGCAGTCCGAGCGGGGGGGCCGGCAATGAGCAGTTCTTC. Translated, it gives CASSPSGGAGNEQFF.

The chain recombines TRBV29-1 with TRBJ2-7; D gene unclear. Germline assignment: CDR1 SQVTM and CDR2 ANQGSEA. The germline V and J ends were trimmed by 1 base and 4 bases, with 14 bases remaining between them. This CDR3 region has 14 residues. The CDR3 DNA reads as TGCAGCGTTGAAGGAGGCGAAGCTGGGTACGAGCAGTACTTC. Protein product: CSVEGGEAGYEQYF.

The rearrangement uses TRBV2 and TRBJ1-2; D unresolved. This CDR3 region has 15 residues. The V end lost 6 bases, the J end lost 8 bases, and 22 bases lay between the germline ends. The germline gives CDR1 SNHLY, CDR2 FYNNEI. Here the CDR3 DNA reads TGTGCCAGCAGGGACCCCCGGAGGGAACTATGGGGCTACACCTTC. Translation: CASRDPRRELWGYTF. Full variable domain (rest looked up from reference TRBV2 and TRBJ1-2): EPEVTQTPSHQVTQMGQEVILRCVPISNHLYFYWYRQILGQKVEFLVSFYNNEISEKSEIFDDQFSVERPDGSNFTLKIRSTKLEDSAMYFCASRDPRRELWGYTFGSGTRLTVV.

The table lists this clone with a count of one. The chain employs TRBV5-1 and TRBJ2-5, with unresolved D. The germline CDR1 and CDR2 sequences are SGHRS and YFSETQ. V lost 0 bases and J 4 bases, leaving 10 bases between the germline ends. The CDR3 is 14 amino acids. The CDR3 loop is CASSLVALRETQYF. CDR3 DNA sequence: TGCGCCAGCAGCTTGGTGGCCCTCCGAGAGACCCAGTACTTC.

CDR3 DNA sequence: TGTGCCAGCAGCTCTTTTAGCGGGGGGGCCAAAGAGACCCAGTACTTC. This sequence encodes CASSSFSGGAKETQYF. The chain has TRBV7-7 and TRBJ2-5; 11 bases map to TRBD2. The CDR3 has 16 residues. Germline CDR1 SSHAT, CDR2 FNYEAQ (reference sequence). The trim removed 4 bases at V and 3 bases at J, leaving 7 bases unmatched.

The V call is TRBV28, the J call TRBJ1-5; 7 nucleotides match TRBD1. With 8 bases clipped from V and 0 bases from J, the junction kept 7 bases outside the gene matches. Germline-derived CDR1 and CDR2 are MDHEN and SYDVKM. The CDR3 length is 15 residues. The DNA of the CDR3 is TGTGCCAGCGGAAAACAGGGGATTAGCAATCAGCCCCAGCATTTT. This codes for CASGKQGISNQPQHF.

The chain joins TRBV27 to TRBJ2-7; TRBD2 might be the D (6 bases). Trimming shortened V by 5 bases and J by 3 bases, and 14 bases separated the two germline ends. The germline CDR1 and CDR2 sequences are MNHEY and SMNVEV (reference sequence). The CDR3 is made up of 14 amino acids. The CDR3 DNA follows: TGTGCCAGCAGTACACTAGCTTCACTCTACGAGCAGTACTTC. Protein sequence: CASSTLASLYEQYF.